A selection of T cell receptor beta chains follows, all from one sample in a study of T cells in Graves' hyperthyroidism and ophthalmopathy. TCRdb reanalysed the multiplex PCR reads using MiXCR and keeps one entry per CDR3 protein. The sample lists about 400,000 distinct CDR3 sequences; about 15% were seen once. The specimen sequenced was blood. Receptors were obtained from a woman in her thirties with Graves' hyperthyroidism. Both conserved end residues are part of each CDR3. The D gene is left open where the match is weak. The size entry is marked missing in some rows and otherwise reads once, few, many or a size class.

J | D | V | size | CDR3 | DNA
TRBJ2-1 | TRBD2 | TRBV12-3/TRBV12-4 | few | CASTYGLAGVNEQFF | TGTGCCAGCACCTACGGACTAGCGGGAGTCAATGAGCAGTTCTTC
TRBJ2-2 | NA | TRBV29-1 | NA | CSVVGAMNTGELFF | TGCAGCGTTGTCGGGGCCATGAACACCGGGGAGCTGTTTTTT
TRBJ1-4 | TRBD1 | TRBV30 | many | CAWSDGQGNEKLFF | TGTGCCTGGAGTGATGGACAGGGAAATGAAAAACTGTTTTTT
TRBJ2-3 | NA | TRBV20-1 | few | CSATISLAADTQYF | TGCAGTGCTACAATTTCACTAGCCGCAGATACGCAGTATTTT
TRBJ1-6 | NA | TRBV3-1 | few | CASSQGRRAGLGSPLHF | TGTGCCAGCAGCCAAGGTCGCCGGGCAGGGTTGGGTTCACCCCTCCACTTT
TRBJ2-4 | NA | TRBV20-1 | many | CSARPRVGRTKNIQYF | TGCAGTGCTAGGCCGAGGGTGGGGAGGACCAAAAACATTCAGTACTTC
TRBJ2-2 | NA | TRBV10-1 | few | CASKEGTGELFF | TGCGCCAGCAAAGAGGGTACCGGGGAGCTGTTTTTT
TRBJ2-3 | TRBD2 | TRBV27 | many | CASSSLAGVQRSTDTQYF | TGTGCCAGCAGTTCACTAGCGGGAGTGCAACGAAGCACAGATACGCAGTATTTT
TRBJ1-1 | NA | TRBV28 | many | CASSSRGEGRNTEAFF | TGTGCCAGCAGTTCGAGGGGAGAGGGAAGGAACACTGAAGCTTTCTTT
TRBJ1-1 | NA | TRBV6-5 | few | CASSYSAGTTEAFF | TGTGCCAGCAGTTACTCCGCTGGGACCACTGAAGCTTTCTTT
TRBJ2-1 | TRBD2 | TRBV20-1 | few | CSAPGTSGREGEQFF | TGCAGTGCTCCCGGGACTAGCGGGAGGGAGGGTGAGCAGTTCTTC
TRBJ1-1 | NA | TRBV20-1 | many | CSALWTEITEAFF | TGCAGTGCCCTATGGACTGAGATAACTGAAGCTTTCTTT
TRBJ2-1 | TRBD1 | TRBV6-5 | NA | CVSSYKLGGLGNEQFF | TGTGTCAGCAGTTACAAACTAGGGGGCTTGGGCAATGAGCAGTTCTTC
TRBJ2-7 | NA | TRBV20-1 | NA | CSARRGGTQTEQYF | TGCAGTGCAAGGAGGGGGGGGACACAGACAGAGCAGTACTTC
TRBJ2-1 | NA | TRBV28 | many | CASSPVRRNEQFF | TGTGCCAGCAGCCCTGTGAGGCGGAATGAGCAGTTCTTC
TRBJ1-2 | NA | TRBV20-1 | many | CSARTDNYGYTF | TGCAGTGCTAGGACCGATAACTATGGCTACACCTTC
TRBJ2-1 | TRBD1 | TRBV7-3 | few | CASSLTGGTGPGNEQFF | TGTGCCAGCAGCTTAACTGGTGGGACAGGGCCCGGCAATGAGCAGTTCTTC
TRBJ2-2 | NA | TRBV5-1 | NA | CASSWNRFTGELFF | TGTGCCAGCAGCTGGAACAGATTCACCGGGGAGCTGTTTTTT
TRBJ2-1 | NA | TRBV6-1 | few | CASSERRAPRQFYNEQFF | TGTGCCAGCAGTGAACGGCGGGCCCCCCGGCAATTTTACAATGAGCAGTTCTTC
TRBJ2-6 | TRBD2 | TRBV5-1 | many | CASRTKERGSRANVLTF | TGCGCCAGCAGAACCAAGGAGCGGGGTAGCAGGGCCAACGTCCTGACTTTC
TRBJ2-7 | NA | TRBV30 | many | CAWSYREYEQYF | TGTGCCTGGAGTTATAGGGAATACGAGCAGTACTTC
TRBJ2-1 | NA | TRBV6-1 | few | CASSPEGSYLEQFF | TGTGCCAGCAGCCCCGAAGGAAGCTACCTCGAGCAGTTCTTC
TRBJ2-7 | NA | TRBV25-1 | many | CASSNVWKGGPQPHEQYF | TGTGCCAGCAGTAACGTGTGGAAAGGGGGTCCCCAACCACACGAGCAGTACTTC
TRBJ2-2 | TRBD1 | TRBV5-1 | NA | CASSLPTGDTGELFF | TGCGCCAGCAGCCTTCCGACAGGGGACACCGGGGAGCTGTTTTTT
TRBJ1-5 | NA | TRBV12-3/TRBV12-4 | NA | CASRPGRLGSNQPQHF | TGTGCCAGCAGACCCGGCAGGCTTGGTAGCAATCAGCCCCAGCATTTT
TRBJ2-5 | NA | TRBV30 | many | CAWRGEQETQYF | TGTGCCTGGAGGGGGGAACAAGAGACCCAGTACTTC
TRBJ2-3 | NA | TRBV7-2 | many | CASTPRGGWNTQYF | TGTGCCAGCACCCCGAGGGGGGGTTGGAATACGCAGTATTTT
TRBJ2-5 | NA | TRBV12-3/TRBV12-4 | NA | CASSFRAWETQYF | TGTGCCAGCAGTTTTCGAGCTTGGGAGACCCAGTACTTC
TRBJ2-5 | TRBD2 | TRBV12-3/TRBV12-4 | many | CASRRLAGGSFQETQYF | TGTGCCAGCAGACGACTAGCGGGAGGCTCCTTCCAAGAGACCCAGTACTTC
TRBJ1-2 | NA | TRBV2 | many | CASSEVGYGYTF | TGTGCCAGCAGTGAAGTAGGTTATGGCTACACCTTC
TRBJ1-2 | TRBD1 | TRBV5-1 | few | CASSLVLQGGTGYGYTF | TGCGCCAGCAGCTTGGTACTACAGGGGGGGACTGGCTATGGCTACACCTTC
TRBJ2-7 | TRBD2 | TRBV6-1 | NA | CASSESGRGYEQYF | TGTGCCAGCAGTGAGAGCGGGAGAGGGTACGAGCAGTACTTC
TRBJ2-1 | TRBD2 | TRBV3-1 | NA | CASSQRGLPGNEQFF | TGTGCCAGCAGCCAAAGGGGACTACCGGGGAATGAGCAGTTCTTC
TRBJ2-1 | TRBD2 | TRBV11-2 | many | CASSLPGAGSYNEQFF | TGTGCCAGCAGCTTACCCGGAGCGGGGTCCTACAATGAGCAGTTCTTC
TRBJ2-1 | TRBD2 | TRBV14 | NA | CASSRTSGSFVEQFF | TGTGCCAGCAGCCGGACTAGCGGGAGTTTCGTTGAGCAGTTCTTC
TRBJ2-7 | NA | TRBV6-1 | many | CASRPAVGSWYEQYF | TGTGCCAGCAGACCCGCGGTGGGTAGCTGGTACGAGCAGTACTTC
TRBJ1-4 | NA | TRBV20-1 | once | CSAPPRVYEKLFF | TGCAGTGCTCCCCCCAGGGTTTATGAAAAACTGTTTTTT
TRBJ1-3 | TRBD1 | TRBV24-1 | few | CATSDLGQGNISGNTIYF | TGTGCCACCAGTGATTTGGGACAGGGGAATATCTCTGGAAACACCATATATTTT
TRBJ2-1 | NA | TRBV14 | once | CASSQGSSSYNEQFF | TGTGCCAGCAGCCAAGGATCAAGCTCCTACAATGAGCAGTTCTTC
TRBJ2-1 | NA | TRBV19 | NA | CASSRGVEQFF | TGTGCCAGTAGTAGAGGGGTTGAGCAGTTCTTC
TRBJ2-7 | NA | TRBV12-3/TRBV12-4 | many | CASSLTRGEQYF | TGTGCCAGCAGTCTGACTAGAGGGGAGCAGTACTTC
TRBJ1-4 | NA | TRBV4-1 | NA | CASSLGGKDEKLFF | TGCGCCAGCAGCCTAGGGGGTAAGGATGAAAAACTGTTTTTT
TRBJ2-3 | TRBD1 | TRBV6-6 | NA | CASRSRDRGTDTQYF | TGTGCCAGCAGATCCCGGGACAGGGGCACAGATACGCAGTATTTT